Sequencing of this T cell receptor (beta chain) was carried out in a study of PD-L1 blockade in urothelial cancer. Study overall: Bladder-origin urothelial cancer in males described about 90% of the 29 patients. As for prior chemotherapy regimens, patients had received 0 to 3. T cell content in blood samples showed a median of 141,255.

The CDR3 covers 17 residues. Germline trimming cut 0 bases from V and 2 bases from J; bases unmatched to any gene: 11. Germline loops: CDR1 SQVTM, CDR2 ANQGSEA. Spike-ins of synthetic TCR analog templates went into each PCR. Repertoires were generated with immunoSEQ multiplex PCR, while TCRdb's copy carries only in-frame clones and drops some. The top ten clones hold about 10% of a sample with about 48,000 clones, about four fifths of them seen once. Stated time point: peripheral blood 6 weeks after treatment start. This sample comprised PBMCs, obtained around atezolizumab (anti-PD-L1) treatment. This sequence was found in a man between 65 and 79 years old with urothelial cancer. The chain recombines TRBV29-1 with TRBJ2-5; 8 bases agree with TRBD2. As DNA, the CDR3 is TGCAGCGTTGAAGATCGGTGGGAACTAGCGGAACAAGAGACCCAGTACTTC. Translating it yields CSVEDRWELAEQETQYF.